Given below is one T cell receptor (beta chain) in context. The antigen remains undetermined. The data were taken from a study of human T cells and chemical hapten exposure. As for the study in general: Per-sample TCR yield variation was attributed mainly to small pooled library volume differences. General observations from the study: Expanded TCRs clustered into significantly more large CDR3 similarity groups than controls, the analysis revealed. In the PT1 data, expanded TCR counts showed a positive correlation with patch test score.

This CDR3 has 16 amino acids. CDR1 MDHEN and CDR2 SYDVKM come from the germline V gene. V was clipped by 6 bases and J by 4 bases, with 21 bases between them. Time point meaning: patch test 2, 6 weeks after DPC sensitization. Indicated treatment: therapeutic diphenylcyclopropenone sensitization with weekly scalp DPC. Blood draws preceded each patch test application. In TCRdb, the RACE reads were re-called with MiXCR into one record per CDR3 protein. The sample holds roughly 120,000 distinct CDR3 sequences, 9.2% seen once. This chain connects TRBV28 to TRBJ2-5; perhaps TRBD1 as D (5 bases). This specimen consisted of whole blood, obtained in connection with sensitization to the hapten diphenylcyclopropenone (DPC). The sequence was collected from a woman between 35 and 50 years old with alopecia areata. Some clones in this sample may be carry-over from other donors' samples. CDR3 bases: TGTGCCAGCAGCCGCAGGGCTTGGCGGTCAGGAGAGACCCAGTACTTC. Amino acids: CASSRRAWRSGETQYF.